These 8 T cell receptor beta chains were sequenced from one sample in a study of CD8 T cells in Susac syndrome. A quantity of roughly 0.5 to 1 ug RNA underwent reverse transcription using random hexamers. TCRdb used MiXCR to reprocess the immunoSEQ multiplex PCR reads, holding one entry per CDR3 protein. The sample holds about 89,000 distinct CDR3 sequences, over 85% seen once. Sequenced: CD8+ T cells from PBMCs. These receptors were taken from a human donor in good health.

This sequence joins TRBV7-7 and TRBJ1-1; the D is unclear. V was clipped by 2 bases and J by 1 base, with 5 bases between them. The CDR3 has 13 residues. Germline loops: CDR1 SSHAT, CDR2 FNYEAQ (reference sequence). Here the CDR3 DNA reads TGTGCCAGCAGCTTATCATCGAACACTGAAGCTTTCTTT. It specifies CASSLSSNTEAFF.

This chain joins TRBV14 and TRBJ2-5, with D hard to call. The ends were cut back, 4 bases at V and 2 bases at J, with 20 bases in the middle. CDR1 and CDR2 (germline): SGHDN, FVKESK. The CDR3 spans 17 residues. CDR3 coding DNA: TGTGCCAGCAGCCCTTCAATTGGGGTCCTAGTGCAAGAGACCCAGTACTTC. Translating it yields CASSPSIGVLVQETQYF.

This clonotype is a singleton in its sample. This chain connects TRBV18 to TRBJ2-5; D possibly corresponds to TRBD2 (5 bases). Trimming took off 5 bases at V and 3 bases at J, with 10 bases between the two ends. Germline assignment: CDR1 KGHSH and CDR2 LQKENI. The CDR3 totals 13 residues. The CDR3 loop reads CASSSEVKETQYF. DNA for the CDR3: TGTGCCAGCTCATCGGAGGTCAAAGAGACCCAGTACTTC.

The chain couples TRBV9 to TRBJ2-5, with 9 bases fitting TRBD2. The CDR3 has 15 residues. Germline V gene data show CDR1 as SGDLS and CDR2 as YYNGEE. The J segment lost 2 bases and the V segment lost 4 bases, leaving 6 bases of the junction unmatched. The CDR3 is CASSQGGLAQETQYF. Written as DNA, the CDR3 is TGTGCCAGCAGCCAAGGGGGACTAGCTCAAGAGACCCAGTACTTC.

The gene calls are TRBV6-5 and TRBJ1-2, with D hard to call. The V end was cut by 0 bases, the J end by 5 bases, with 19 bases between. Germline CDR1 reads MNHEY; CDR2 reads SVGAGI. The length of the CDR3 is 17 residues. The CDR3 region is CASSYSSSGRGGYGYTF. CDR3 DNA sequence: TGTGCCAGCAGTTACTCATCGTCGGGCCGAGGAGGGTATGGCTACACCTTC.

Of note for this clonotype: A junction boundary mismatches the germline segment, possibly from a read error. This chain uses TRBV19 with TRBJ2-7; 10 nucleotides align to TRBD2. Germline loops: CDR1 LNHDA, CDR2 SQIVND (reference sequence). This CDR3 is 15 amino acids long. The DNA for the CDR3 is TGTGCCAGCCAGTCCACTAGCGGGGCCGACTACGAGCAGTGCTTC. This codes for CASQSTSGADYEQCF.

V is TRBV4-1 and J is TRBJ2-7; tentative D call: TRBD2 (5 bases). Germline V gives CDR1 MGHRA, CDR2 YSYEKL. The CDR3 runs to 14 residues. Trimming pared 0 bases from V and 3 bases from J, leaving 9 bases between. CDR3 region: CASSQEELVYEQYF. DNA of the CDR3: TGCGCCAGCAGCCAAGAAGAACTAGTCTACGAGCAGTACTTC.

The gene calls are TRBV10-3 and TRBJ2-7; 12 nucleotides align to TRBD2. This CDR3 region has 13 residues. The J segment lost 6 bases and the V segment lost 8 bases, leaving 5 bases of the junction unmatched. Germline lookup yields CDR1 ENHRY and CDR2 SYGVKD. The CDR3 coding sequence is TGTGCCATCGGGCTAGCGGGGGGGATCGAGCAGTACTTC. The encoded protein is CAIGLAGGIEQYF.